This T cell receptor (beta chain) was found in a study of technical replicates of blood from a handful of donors. Germline CDR1 reads KGHSH; CDR2 reads LQKENI. This CDR3 comprises 12 residues. Trimming at V came to 8 bases and at J to 8 bases, leaving 2 bases not matched to a gene. The repertoire was sequenced with immunoSEQ multiplex PCR; TCRdb's copy has only in-frame clones and lacks some. The top ten hold less than 0.25% of the sample, which has about 83,000 clones, around 94% seen once. The sequenced material came from T cells isolated from PBMCs. This chain links TRBV18 with TRBJ1-6; 8 bases fit TRBD1. The TCR sequence derives from a human donor in good health. In nucleotides, the CDR3 is TGTGCCAGCCGGACAGGGTATTCACCCCTCCACTTT. Its protein product is CASRTGYSPLHF.